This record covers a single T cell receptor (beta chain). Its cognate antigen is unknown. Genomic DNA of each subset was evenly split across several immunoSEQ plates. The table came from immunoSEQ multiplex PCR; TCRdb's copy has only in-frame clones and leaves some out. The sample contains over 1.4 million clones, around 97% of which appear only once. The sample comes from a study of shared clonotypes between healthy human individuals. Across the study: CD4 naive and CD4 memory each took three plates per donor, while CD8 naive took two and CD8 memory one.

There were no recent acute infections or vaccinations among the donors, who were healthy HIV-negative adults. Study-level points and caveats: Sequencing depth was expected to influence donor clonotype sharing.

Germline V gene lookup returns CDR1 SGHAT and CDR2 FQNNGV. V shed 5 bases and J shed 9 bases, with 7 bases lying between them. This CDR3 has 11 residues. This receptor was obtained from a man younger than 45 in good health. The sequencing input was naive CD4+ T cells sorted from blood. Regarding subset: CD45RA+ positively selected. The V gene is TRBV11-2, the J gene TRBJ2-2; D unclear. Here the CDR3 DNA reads TGTGCCAGCAGCACACTCAGGGAGCTGTTTTTT. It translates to CASSTLRELFF.